This TCR beta chain is drawn from a study of cytomegalovirus exposure and HLA in healthy donors (dated by TCRdb to the late 2010s). General notes on the study: An earlier analysis of 587 of the donors reported 276 Gb of sequence data and 100 million to 120 million unique TCR beta sequences obtained from some 200 million T cells. An early release that covered approximately 600 HLA-typed donors contained 300 to 350 gigabases of sequencing data and tens of millions of unique TCR sequences. Of the roughly 420 genotyped donors, 75% to 85% were placed in the genetic ancestry cluster associated with self-reported Caucasian donors. The study was designed to test whether signatures of past pathogen exposure could be identified by cataloging public T cell receptors. The study used immunosequencing to profile the T cell repertoires of 666 subjects and linked those repertoires to cytomegalovirus serostatus. Along with the approximately 700-subject first cohort, a separate validation cohort of about 110 different subjects was used. The study combined high-throughput TCR immunosequencing, statistical association of individual TCRs with disease status, and machine learning to predict cytomegalovirus infection status. A later analysis re-examined previously published TCR beta repertoires from 610 or so donors and added high-resolution HLA genotyping to investigate patterns of TCR occurrence. The later analysis used no new phenotypic data to find candidate immune exposures, relying instead on TCR beta sequences and their occurrence across donors. An earlier analysis of 587 of the donors used high-throughput TCR beta sequencing to judge whether each TCR beta V gene segment behaved as functional or pseudogenic. Donor age, sex, ethnicity and CMV serostatus were compiled together with the repertoire data. Genome-wide SNP genotypes for about 65% of the 666 donors were used in a later genetic analysis, which treated that subset as a discovery cohort. All discovery cohort repertoires had been generated using a single sequencing platform. HLA typing included class I and class II loci at four-digit resolution. The number of donors typed differed by locus, with about 629-630 for A, B, C, DRB1 and DQB1, 522 for DQA1, approximately 580 for DPA1, and about 450 for DPB1. Four or five DR-DQ haplotypes were treated as single units for association and clustering because of strong linkage in the cohort. Across 398 genotyped donors of the cohort, an average of roughly 200,000 unique TCR beta nucleotide sequences per donor were sequenced, and 15% to 20% of those sequences were non-productive.

Note on this clone: Its binding antigen is unknown. Nothing much larger sits one base from this clone, and base qualities are not available.

Counted from cysteine to phenylalanine, this CDR3 has 20 amino acids. Just CDR3 DNA is preserved here, 60 bases in frame from base 1. The germline V gene gives CDR1 as MNHNS and CDR2 as SASEGT. V is pruned by 2 bases and J by 6 bases, leaving 22 bases of the junction without a gene match. Library method: the immunoSEQ multiplex PCR assay. A mixture of 60 forward primers for TCR Vbeta segments and 13 reverse primers for TCR Jbeta segments was used in the multiplex PCR. The CDR3 region of rearranged TCR beta genes was amplified from genomic DNA with a multiplex PCR assay. Amplified TCR beta libraries were sequenced as 87-base-pair reads on the Illumina HiSeq System. Concerning the study's data processing: A later analysis counted 75 million to 100 million unique TCR beta chains across the 666 repertoires, and 9.5 million to 11 million of these chains were shared by at least two donors. To remove PCR and sequencing errors, raw reads were error-corrected and collapsed into unique sequences using a nearest-neighbor algorithm that merged closely related sequences. CDR3 sequences were aligned to IMGT reference sequences to assign V, D and J gene segments. For a sequence to be retained, a match of at least six nucleotides to both a V gene segment and a J gene segment was required. A rearrangement was called productive if the CDR3 had no stop codons and remained in frame with V and J, and every other rearrangement was called non-productive. Following IMGT convention, CDR3 was defined as the stretch from the second conserved V-encoded cysteine up to the conserved J-encoded phenylalanine. In an earlier analysis of 500 to 650 of the donors, sequences lacking an unambiguous match to a single V gene segment were excluded. An earlier analysis of a few hundred of the donors classified V segments as functional when productive rearrangements were above 56.7% and as segregating when the standard deviation between donors was above 5%. A statistical classification framework was built for diagnosing cytomegalovirus status from the catalog of TCR beta chain sequences. In a later analysis, TCR nucleotide sequences were compared against IMGT/GENE-DB human TR gene sequences so that V and J genes could be assigned. Using the TCRdist pipeline, a later analysis assigned CDR3 sequences along with most-parsimonious VDJ recombination scenarios. In a later analysis, each TCR beta chain was defined by its CDR3 amino acid sequence together with its V-gene family, and reads without a unique V-gene family were excluded. As a way to deal with suspected cross-contamination and a sequencing artifact, a later analysis dropped 640 or so nucleotide sequences that were highly shared and had low generation probability. A later analysis calculated a clonal expansion index for each public chain from normalized within-repertoire ranks of inferred template counts. In a later analysis, generation probabilities were computed with a VDJ recombination model fitted to out-of-frame rearrangements, and the resulting probabilities were checked against IGoR. In a later analysis, TCR-TCR, TCR-HLA and TCR-CMV co-occurrence was scored with hypergeometric tests, and a repertoire-size bias correction was applied to TCR pairs. In a later analysis, false discovery rates were estimated by permuting HLA or CMV assignments 20 times. In a later analysis, co-occurring TCRs were grouped using DBSCAN, and TCRdist sequence similarity was added for clustering within HLA-allele-positive subsets. Co-occurrence clustering excluded repertoires with fewer than 30,000 or more than 120,000 public chains, plus five with anomalous nucleotide sharing. TCRdb carries this immuneACCESS record with in-frame sequences only. Its versions omit some clonotypes, under half of them owing to an unresolved V gene in the studies checked, with the rest unexplained. The V and J calls and clone size come from that table; D and trimming were worked out from the DNA. For this sample the table gives some 98,000 clones, of which around 80% were detected only once. The top ten clones comprise roughly 8.4% of the sample.

The cohort comprised several hundred healthy bone marrow donors. At the time of sampling, all cohort members were nominally healthy, though unrecorded immune exposures were likely present. Of the 610 or so cohort members, around 290 had positive CMV serostatus and 350 to 450 had negative CMV serostatus, and CMV serostatus was not recorded for the donor. A peripheral blood sample was provided by each donor, and peripheral blood mononuclear cells were used for TCR beta sequencing. The Qiagen DNeasy Blood Extraction Kit was used to extract genomic DNA from the blood cell samples. Results the study describes overall, beyond this receptor: Sequencing depth was assumed to be roughly uniform across donors in the presence/absence analyses, though that assumption may not hold. For the cohort, immune exposure information was limited to CMV serostatus. A few of the identified cytomegalovirus-associated TCR beta chains were confirmed in vitro to be specific for cytomegalovirus antigens. A further reported finding was that TCR beta sequences accurately predicted the HLA-A and HLA-B alleles for most subjects in the first cohort. In an earlier analysis of under 600 of the donors, most TCR beta V segments were observed in productive rearrangements about 90% or about 30% of the time, broadly matching IMGT annotations. Some IMGT-functional V segments, including TRBV6-2 and TRBV6-3, could not be distinguished by the 87-base-pair reads and were therefore excluded. According to a later analysis, parvovirus B19, influenza, CMV and Epstein-Barr virus appeared linked to several top co-occurrence clusters. A cluster of highly shared sequence variants was judged likely to represent a technical artifact of the sequencing pipeline. While some public TCRs were present in many individuals, most TCR sequences turned up only very rarely across donors. Assigning TCR associations to individual alleles was difficult when HLA alleles, especially DR and DQ, strongly co-occurred. According to a later analysis, most CMV-associated TCR beta chains appeared to be HLA-restricted, and the HLA associations seemed to be driven largely by CMV exposure. A later genetic analysis reported fewer N-insertions in productive TCRs among donors in an Asian-associated ancestry cluster than the roughly 690-donor mean. Because HLA typing was unavailable for some donors at each locus, only the typed subset was used in association tests. In a later genetic analysis, a missense DCLRE1C variant was associated with V-gene and J-gene trimming of TCR beta chains, and the association was replicated in an independent cohort. The classifier was reported to diagnose cytomegalovirus status with high specificity and sensitivity in both the original cohort and the validation cohort. At a false discovery rate of 0.05, a later analysis linked under 20,000 TCR beta sequences to specific HLA alleles. The authors suggested that the approach could potentially be generalized to other disease states and immunological phenotypes. Only TCR beta chains were sequenced in this cohort, and the absence of alpha or paired-chain data limited detectable features. According to a later analysis, TCR association rates differed among HLA loci, with DRB1 alleles showing the most associated TCRs and HLA-C alleles showing the fewest. In a later analysis, HLA-associated TCR beta chains were found to be more clonally expanded and to have lower generation probabilities than equally common non-associated chains. Because counts were too low, around 17 rarely observed V segments, including chromosome 9 orphons, were left out of the earlier analysis of 587 of the donors. Linkage disequilibrium might explain the correlated functional status among segregating V segments, but an unknown experimental factor could not be excluded. In the study, 150 to 200 TCR beta chains were listed as associated with cytomegalovirus.

This sequence was found in a human donor in good health. The sequenced sample consisted of PBMCs. The sequence links TRBV6-1 to TRBJ2-3, and 8 bases in between align with TRBD1. The CDR3 reads CASSEREWAGGLSALDTQYF. The nucleotides read TGTGCCAGCAGTGAAAGAGAGTGGGCAGGGGGCTTAAGCGCGTTGGATACGCAGTATTTT.